The 25 T cell receptor beta chains below were found in one sample sequenced in a study of blood T cell repertoires in COVID-19. The data were produced by immunoSEQ multiplex PCR, yet TCRdb's version contains in-frame clones alone and is incomplete. The sample shows 250,000 to 400,000 clones, approximately 81% of them seen only once. The sample comprised PBMCs or T cells enriched from blood (not recorded which). The receptors shown here come from a woman in her thirties who had been exposed to COVID-19.

This rearrangement joins TRBV28 to TRBJ2-1, with 8 bases aligning to TRBD2. Germline CDR1 is MDHEN and CDR2 is SYDVKM. V was pared by 4 bases and J by 5 bases, with 7 bases of the junction left unmatched. The CDR3 covers 15 residues. The CDR3 DNA reads TGTGCCAGCAGTTCAACCGGGACTAGAAACAATGAGCAGTTCTTC. Its protein product is CASSSTGTRNNEQFF. Full variable domain (rest looked up from reference TRBV28 and TRBJ2-1): DVKVTQSSRYLVKRTGEKVFLECVQDMDHENMFWYRQDPGLGLRLIYFSYDVKMKEKGDIPEGYSVSREKKERFSLILESASTNQTSMYLCASSSTGTRNNEQFFGPGTRLTVL.

CDR3 in amino acids: CASSVARGDRGAPNYGYTF. The CDR3 nucleotides are TGTGCCAGCAGCGTAGCTCGTGGGGACAGGGGTGCACCTAACTATGGCTACACCTTC. The chain employs TRBV9 and TRBJ1-2, with TRBD1 matching over 10 bases. The CDR3 runs to 19 residues. After removal of 0 bases from V and 0 bases from J, the junction contained 11 bases not matched to a gene. The germline V gene encodes CDR1 SGDLS and CDR2 YYNGEE.

This rearrangement joins TRBV10-3 to TRBJ2-7; TRBD1 matches at 9 bases. In germline, CDR1 is ENHRY, CDR2 SYGVKD. V was clipped by 6 bases and J by 4 bases; unmatched bases: 7. The CDR3 is 14 amino acids. CDR3 DNA: TGTGCCATCAGCGCCGACAGGGGGGTATACGAGCAGTACTTC. This codes for CAISADRGVYEQYF.

The rearrangement joins TRBV27 to TRBJ1-1, with TRBD1 matching over 8 bases. The CDR3 loop spans 16 amino acids. J gave up 5 bases and V 2 bases, and 10 bases lay outside the gene matches. CDR1 is MNHEY and CDR2 is SMNVEV in the germline V gene (reference sequence). Here the CDR3 reads CASSLPPHRGKTEAFF. The CDR3 region has the DNA TGTGCCAGCAGTTTACCCCCCCACAGGGGGAAAACTGAAGCTTTCTTT.

The J gene is TRBJ1-1, the V gene TRBV6-2 or TRBV6-3; D is possibly TRBD1 (5 bases). Germline V CDR1 and CDR2: MNHEY, SVGEGT. CDR3 size: 12 residues. Trimming stripped 5 bases from V and 6 bases from J, with 10 bases between. CDR3 coding DNA: TGTGCCAGCAGTCTCCGGGGGGCTGAAGCTTTCTTT. As protein: CASSLRGAEAFF.

The CDR3 sequence: CASSLRDTKGYTF. The CDR3 nucleotides read TGTGCCAGCAGCTTACGGGACACAAAAGGCTACACCTTC. The chain has TRBV7-2 and TRBJ1-2; D is possibly TRBD1 (6 bases). The germline CDR1 and CDR2 sequences are SGHTA and FQGNSA. CDR3 length: 13 amino acids. V was shortened by 2 bases and J by 8 bases, with 12 bases between the two germline ends.

DNA of the CDR3: TGTGCCAGCAGCTCGCCGGGACAGACCCTCCACTTT. Translating it yields CASSSPGQTLHF. This chain joins TRBV7-8 and TRBJ1-6; 7 nucleotides match TRBD1. CDR3 length: 12 amino acids. The germline V gene encodes CDR1 SGHVS and CDR2 FQNEAQ. J gave up 14 bases and V 4 bases, and 5 bases lay outside the gene matches.

V is TRBV4-1 and J is TRBJ1-5, with TRBD1 matching over 8 bases. Germline values: CDR1 MGHRA, CDR2 YSYEKL. The V gene end was trimmed by 0 bases and the J gene end by 3 bases; junction bases not matched to a gene: 4. The CDR3 has 16 residues. The chain's CDR3 is CASSQETGAVNQPQHF. In DNA, the CDR3 is TGCGCCAGCAGCCAAGAGACAGGGGCCGTCAATCAGCCCCAGCATTTT.

The rearrangement links TRBV7-9 to TRBJ2-5; TRBD1 matches at 8 bases. With V trimmed by 2 bases and J by 4 bases, 6 bases remained unmatched. Germline V gene data show CDR1 as SEHNR and CDR2 as FQNEAQ (reference sequence). The CDR3 covers 15 residues. CDR3 sequence: CASSLQGARGETQYF. CDR3 in DNA: TGTGCCAGCAGCTTACAGGGGGCTAGGGGAGAGACCCAGTACTTC.

The CDR3 sequence: CASSPSDSSYEQYF. The CDR3 DNA is TGTGCCAGCTCACCATCAGACAGCTCCTACGAGCAGTACTTC. The chain recombines TRBV18 with TRBJ2-7; maybe TRBD1 (5 bases). Germline V gives CDR1 KGHSH, CDR2 LQKENI. The CDR3 length is 14 residues. Trimming took off 2 bases at V and 0 bases at J, with 8 bases between the two ends. Full variable domain (rest looked up from reference TRBV18 and TRBJ2-7): NAGVMQNPRHLVRRRGQEARLRCSPMKGHSHVYWYRQLPEEGLKFMVYLQKENIIDESGMPKERFSAEFPKEGPSILRIQQVVRGDSAAYFCASSPSDSSYEQYFGPGTRLTVT.

The CDR3 is CASSSGQRGNTIYF. The CDR3 DNA follows: TGTGCCAGCAGCTCGGGACAGCGGGGAAACACCATATATTTT. The chain couples TRBV5-4 to TRBJ1-3, with TRBD1 matching 7 bases. The V gene's germline CDR1 is SGHNT and CDR2 YYREEE (reference sequence). J was trimmed by 4 bases and V by 3 bases; bases with no gene match: 4. The CDR3 sequence is 14 residues long.

The rearrangement links TRBV4-1 to TRBJ1-2, with D possibly being TRBD1 (5 bases). V gave up 0 bases and J gave up 8 bases, with 13 bases separating them. CDR3 length: 14 amino acids. CDR1 MGHRA and CDR2 YSYEKL come from the germline V gene. The CDR3 bases are TGCGCCAGCAGCCAAGATTTGCAGGGTTGGGGCTACACCTTC. This translates into CASSQDLQGWGYTF.

This rearrangement joins TRBV19 to TRBJ1-2, with 10 bases aligning to TRBD1. This CDR3 contains 17 residues. Germline CDR1 reads LNHDA; CDR2 reads SQIVND (reference sequence). Unmatched junction bases numbered 17, after V lost 6 bases and J lost 7 bases. CDR3 in amino acids: CASSLSWGQGYGGGYTF. The CDR3 DNA sequence: TGTGCCAGTAGCCTTTCCTGGGGACAGGGGTATGGGGGTGGCTACACCTTC.

The genes are TRBV9 and TRBJ2-1, with 16 bases identical to TRBD2. Germline V CDR1 and CDR2: SGDLS, YYNGEE. The CDR3 spans 20 residues. The V and J ends lost 2 bases and 0 bases, in that order; junction bases with no gene match: 8. The DNA of the CDR3 is TGTGCCAGCAGCGTTCCCAGGGGACTAGCGGGGGGGAGCTCCTACAATGAGCAGTTCTTC. It encodes CASSVPRGLAGGSSYNEQFF. The full variable domain, with the rest looked up from reference TRBV9 and TRBJ2-1, is DSGVTQTPKHLITATGQRVTLRCSPRSGDLSVYWYQQSLDQGLQFLIQYYNGEERAKGNILERFSAQQFPDLHSELNLSSLELGDSALYFCASSVPRGLAGGSSYNEQFFGPGTRLTVL.

This clone appeared a single time. The rearrangement links TRBV28 to TRBJ1-2; perhaps TRBD1 as D (5 bases). The CDR3 consists of 21 residues. The ends were cut back, 0 bases at V and 5 bases at J, with 31 bases in the middle. Germline assignment: CDR1 MDHEN and CDR2 SYDVKM. The chain's CDR3 is CASSLWRGGGISGVNWYGYTF. DNA of the CDR3: TGTGCCAGCAGTTTATGGCGGGGTGGGGGGATATCGGGAGTTAACTGGTATGGCTACACCTTC.

A remark on this clone: The sample contains more than one DNA sequence encoding this CDR3. The chain couples TRBV7-3 to TRBJ1-1, with unresolved D. The length of the CDR3 is 13 residues. Germline loops: CDR1 SGHTA, CDR2 FQGTGA. The germline V and J ends were trimmed by 4 bases and 1 base, with 7 bases remaining between them. CDR3 sequence (DNA): TGTGCCAGCAGCTCGCAGAAGAACACTGAAGCTTTCTTT. This gives the protein CASSSQKNTEAFF.

The J gene is TRBJ1-1, the V gene TRBV4-3, with D possibly TRBD1 on 5 matching bases. The V gene lost 2 bases and the J gene lost 4 bases, with 8 bases spanning the gap. The CDR3 runs to 13 residues. Per the germline V gene, CDR1 is LGHNA and CDR2 is YSLEER. The CDR3 DNA reads TGCGCCAGCAGCCAATCCGGGGGCACTGAAGCTTTCTTT. Its protein product is CASSQSGGTEAFF.

The DNA for the CDR3 is TGTGCCAGCAGCGTAGAAAGGGGTAGAAGCTCTGGAAACACCATATATTTT. Translating it yields CASSVERGRSSGNTIYF. V usage is TRBV9 and J usage is TRBJ1-3, with D perhaps matching TRBD1 (5 bases). Germline CDR1 SGDLS, CDR2 YYNGEE. The ends were cut back, 0 bases at V and 0 bases at J, with 13 bases in the middle. The CDR3 totals 17 residues.

V and J are TRBV4-2 and TRBJ1-6; the D is unclear. Germline V gene sequence: CDR1 LGHNA, CDR2 YNFKEQ. V was pared by 0 bases and J by 9 bases, with 12 bases between. The CDR3 contains 15 residues. The DNA for the CDR3 is TGTGCCAGCAGCCAAGATGGCGGTGTAGGTTCACCCCTCCACTTT. This codes for CASSQDGGVGSPLHF.

This clone was seen a single time. The chain has TRBV2 and TRBJ2-7; 9 bases match TRBD2. V lost 4 bases to trimming and J lost 3 bases; unmatched junction nucleotides: 7. The germline CDR1 and CDR2 sequences are SNHLY and FYNNEI. The CDR3 loop spans 15 amino acids. The CDR3 region has the DNA TGTGCCAGCAGTGCAAGCGGGAGGAGTTTCTACGAGCAGTACTTC. Translating it yields CASSASGRSFYEQYF.

The chain combines TRBV18 with TRBJ2-7; 8 bases fit TRBD2. Unmatched junction bases numbered 6, after V lost 3 bases and J lost 5 bases. In germline, CDR1 is KGHSH, CDR2 LQKENI. This CDR3 spans 14 amino acids. In nucleotides, the CDR3 is TGTGCCAGCTCACCTCGGGGGGGGATAGACGAGCAGTACTTC. This codes for CASSPRGGIDEQYF.

The chain combines TRBV2 with TRBJ1-5; D is uncertain. From germline, CDR1 is SNHLY and CDR2 FYNNEI. The CDR3 runs 12 residues. The ends were cut back, 7 bases at V and 3 bases at J, with 7 bases in the middle. This chain's CDR3 is CASNNINQPQHF. The CDR3 nucleotides are TGTGCCAGCAATAACATCAATCAGCCCCAGCATTTT.

The rearrangement uses TRBV5-1 and TRBJ1-3; unclear D gene. CDR3 length: 12 residues. The ends were cut back, 4 bases at V and 8 bases at J, with 10 bases in the middle. CDR1 is SGHRS and CDR2 is YFSETQ in the germline V gene. The DNA for the CDR3 is TGCGCCAGCAGCCCAGACTCGTACACCATATATTTT. Encoded protein: CASSPDSYTIYF.

The chain combines TRBV7-2 with TRBJ2-3, with D possibly TRBD2 on 5 matching bases. V was trimmed by 1 base and J by 10 bases, leaving 12 bases between them. The germline gives CDR1 SGHTA, CDR2 FQGNSA. CDR3 size: 13 residues. The CDR3 DNA reads as TGTGCCAGCAGCTTAGTTAGGAGGAGAGCGCAGTATTTT. Translating gives CASSLVRRRAQYF.

A note on this clone: This clone may be a read error of a much larger clone one base away. The chain has TRBV28 and TRBJ1-2; 8 bases are shared with TRBD1. This CDR3 is 13 amino acids long. J lost 4 bases, V lost 5 bases, and 3 bases had no gene match. Germline CDR1 is MDHEN and CDR2 is SYDVKM. CDR3 protein: CASSPTGGYGYTF. The CDR3 nucleotides read TGTGCCAGCAGTCCTACAGGGGGCTATGGCTACACCTTC.